These 23 T cell receptor beta chains were sequenced from one sample in a study of blood T cells in healthy people across ages. For the second PCR, which ran for roughly 7 to 11 cycles, a sample-barcoded 5' primer and a J-beta primer mix were used. TCRdb reanalysed the 5' RACE reads using MiXCR and keeps one entry per CDR3 protein. The sample contains about 1.4 million distinct CDR3 sequences, roughly 59% of which appear only once. The sequenced sample consisted of blood. These receptors all stem from a man aged 18 to 30 in good health.

For the CDR3, the DNA is TGTGGAGGGGGTAGCGGGAGTGAACCCGCGGCCTCCTACAATGAGCAGTTCTTC. Protein sequence: CGGGSGSEPAASYNEQFF. The chain employs TRBV2 and TRBJ2-1; 9 bases agree with TRBD2. The germline V gene has CDR1 SNHLY and CDR2 FYNNEI. The CDR3 is made up of 18 amino acids.

This clonotype was detected a few times. The rearrangement links TRBV11-2 to TRBJ2-7; TRBD1 is a possible D gene (5 bases). The CDR3 runs 13 residues. Trimming stripped 5 bases from V and 4 bases from J, with 12 bases between. CDR1 is SGHAT, CDR2 FQNNGV, per germline. CDR3 sequence reads: CASSQIDRYEQYF. CDR3 nucleotide sequence: TGTGCCAGCAGCCAAATAGACAGATACGAGCAGTACTTC. The entire variable domain, with the rest obtained from reference TRBV11-2 and TRBJ2-7, is as follows: EAGVAQSPRYKIIEKRQSVAFWCNPISGHATLYWYQQILGQGPKLLIQFQNNGVVDDSQLPKDRFSAERLKGVDSTLKIQPAKLEDSAVYLCASSQIDRYEQYFGPGTRLTVT.

V usage is TRBV28 and J usage is TRBJ2-3, with D maybe TRBD2 (6 bases). Trimming left V 5 bases short and J 0 bases short, with 15 bases between. Germline V gene sequence: CDR1 MDHEN, CDR2 SYDVKM. The CDR3 is made up of 16 amino acids. The CDR3 sequence: CASSPPGGASTDTQYF. The CDR3, as DNA: TGTGCCAGCAGTCCCCCCGGAGGGGCGAGCACAGATACGCAGTATTTT.

CDR3 loop: CASSQQGAVNTEAFF. DNA of the CDR3: TGCGCCAGCAGCCAACAGGGGGCGGTGAACACTGAAGCTTTCTTT. The V gene is TRBV4-1, the J gene TRBJ1-1, with 8 bases fitting TRBD1. Trimming removed 2 bases from V and 0 bases from J; junction bases left unmatched: 2. CDR1 and CDR2 from the germline V gene are MGHRA and YSYEKL. The CDR3 is 15 amino acids.

The V call is TRBV11-2, the J call TRBJ2-5; a weak D match, TRBD1 (6 bases). V lost 5 bases, J lost 2 bases, and 15 bases lay in between. The CDR3 spans 15 residues. CDR1 is SGHAT and CDR2 is FQNNGV in the germline V gene. The CDR3 protein is CASSQGTIGQETQYF. The CDR3, as DNA: TGTGCCAGCAGCCAGGGGACCATAGGTCAAGAGACCCAGTACTTC.

Of note for this clonotype: Its ends do not fully match the called genes, so a read error is possible. This chain connects TRBV25-1 to TRBJ1-6; TRBD1 might be the D (5 bases). Germline V gene lookup returns CDR1 MGHDK and CDR2 SYGVNS. The CDR3 covers 10 residues. Written as DNA, the CDR3 is TGTACCAGCAGAGACAGCGGTCTCCACTTT. Translated, it gives CTSRDSGLHF.

The chain is built from TRBV14 and TRBJ2-5; no reliable D call. CDR3 size: 15 residues. Trimming shortened V by 0 bases and J by 5 bases, and 13 bases separated the two germline ends. Germline values: CDR1 SGHDN, CDR2 FVKESK. Here the CDR3 DNA reads TGTGCCAGCAGCCAAGATGGCAATGCTGGGGAGACCCAGTACTTC. Its translation is CASSQDGNAGETQYF.

The chain has TRBV6-5 and TRBJ2-1; 8 bases are shared with TRBD2. CDR3 length: 13 residues. CDR1 and CDR2 (germline): MNHEY, SVGAGI. V lost 7 bases and J lost 6; bases outside the gene matches: 5. CDR3 sequence reads: CASMSGSPNEQFF. The CDR3 nucleotides are TGTGCCAGCATGAGCGGGAGTCCCAATGAGCAGTTCTTC.

Only a few counts were recorded for this clonotype. The chain links TRBV14 to TRBJ2-4; either TRBD1 or TRBD2 may fit D (5 bases each). V dropped 3 bases and J dropped 1 base, with 13 bases sitting between them. Germline V gives CDR1 SGHDN, CDR2 FVKESK. The CDR3 contains 16 residues. The CDR3 spells CASSHSAGTAKNIQYF. CDR3 bases: TGTGCCAGCAGCCACTCGGCAGGGACGGCCAAAAACATTCAGTACTTC.

This sequence joins TRBV4-1 and TRBJ1-1; 7 bases fit TRBD1. The V segment lost 4 bases and the J segment 1 base; nucleotides outside the gene matches: 6. The CDR3 is 15 amino acids. Germline lookup yields CDR1 MGHRA and CDR2 YSYEKL. The CDR3 is CASSPRGVRNTEAFF. CDR3 nucleotides: TGCGCCAGCAGCCCCAGGGGGGTGAGGAACACTGAAGCTTTCTTT.

This clonotype was seen a single time. The chain joins TRBV12-3 or TRBV12-4 to TRBJ1-1; D call uncertain. This CDR3 has 15 residues. The germline V and J ends were trimmed by 4 bases and 1 base, with 13 bases remaining between them. The CDR3: CASSSQPAGNTEAFF. In nucleotides, the CDR3 is TGTGCCAGCAGTTCCCAGCCTGCGGGGAACACTGAAGCTTTCTTT.

The chain couples TRBV12-3 or TRBV12-4 to TRBJ1-2; 8 bases are a match to TRBD1. Trimming cost V 3 bases and J 5 bases; bases outside gene matches: 11. The CDR3 is 16 residues long. CDR3: CASSLAPTGVGYGYTF. As DNA, the CDR3 is TGTGCCAGCAGTTTGGCACCGACAGGGGTAGGGTATGGCTACACCTTC.

This clonotype was found a few times. The J gene is TRBJ2-7, the V gene TRBV29-1; the D call may be TRBD1 or TRBD2 (5 bases each). The J call may be mistaken, given a closer DNA end match to TRBJ2-5. This CDR3 spans 15 amino acids. CDR1 and CDR2 (germline): SQVTM, ANQGSEA. The CDR3 DNA reads TGCAGCGTTGACGGTCGGGGCTCCCGAGGAGAGACCCAGTACTTC. The encoded protein is CSVDGRGSRGETQYF.

This clonotype was observed a handful of times. The chain has TRBV19 and TRBJ2-1; TRBD2 aligns across 13 bases. V was clipped by 5 bases and J by 6 bases; unmatched bases: 4. The CDR3 has 15 amino acids. Germline V gene sequence: CDR1 LNHDA, CDR2 SQIVND (reference sequence). The DNA for the CDR3 is TGTGCCAGTAGTGTACTAGCGGGAGGGCCCAATGAGCAGTTCTTC. It is translated as CASSVLAGGPNEQFF.

This clonotype has only one observation. The V gene is TRBV20-1, the J gene TRBJ1-2, with 12 positions matching TRBD1. Per the germline V gene, CDR1 is DFQATT and CDR2 is SNEGSKA (reference sequence). Losses at the gene ends were 3 bases for V and 5 bases for J; bases not matched to a gene: 13. This CDR3 has 17 residues. CDR3 coding DNA: TGCAGTGCTAGGTACCGGGACAGGGGGCTCGCATGGTATGGCTACACCTTC. Residues: CSARYRDRGLAWYGYTF.

V gene TRBV7-2 combines with J gene TRBJ2-7; 11 bases align to TRBD2. The V and J ends lost 5 bases and 0 bases, in that order; junction bases with no gene match: 6. CDR1 is SGHTA and CDR2 is FQGNSA in the germline V gene. CDR3 length: 16 residues. As DNA, the CDR3 is TGTGCCAGCAGCGGACCGGGACTAGCGGCCTCCTACGAGCAGTACTTC. It yields the protein CASSGPGLAASYEQYF.

The chain carries TRBV29-1 and TRBJ1-2; TRBD1 is a possible D gene (5 bases). V lost 7 bases and J 5 bases, leaving 8 bases between the germline ends. Germline assignment: CDR1 SQVTM and CDR2 ANQGSEA. The CDR3 contains 10 residues. The CDR3 DNA is TGCAGCGGGGACGCTTATGGCTACACCTTC. Protein: CSGDAYGYTF.

The table lists this clonotype with a few counts. The gene calls are TRBV4-3 and TRBJ1-2; no clear D. CDR1 and CDR2 from the germline V gene are LGHNA and YSLEER. This CDR3 is built from 15 residues. V lost 0 bases to trimming and J lost 4 bases, with 12 bases between them. The chain's CDR3 is CASSQDSSKAYGYTF. The CDR3 nucleotides read TGCGCCAGCAGCCAAGATTCGAGTAAGGCCTATGGCTACACCTTC.

This clonotype was counted only a few times. This rearrangement joins TRBV5-1 to TRBJ2-4; a weak D match, TRBD1 (6 bases). The J call may be mistaken, given a closer DNA end match to TRBJ2-7. This CDR3 has 15 residues. Germline lookup yields CDR1 SGHRS and CDR2 YFSETQ. The chain's CDR3 is CASSLDTRQVGEQYF. Written as DNA, the CDR3 is TGCGCCAGCAGCTTGGATACCCGACAGGTCGGCGAGCAGTACTTC.

This chain uses TRBV20-1 with TRBJ2-7; a weak D match, TRBD2 (6 bases). This CDR3 contains 12 residues. Germline assignment: CDR1 DFQATT and CDR2 SNEGSKA (reference sequence). Trimming shortened V by 5 bases and J by 4 bases, and 12 bases separated the two germline ends. CDR3 in amino acids: CSAPGTLYEQYF. DNA for the CDR3: TGCAGTGCTCCCGGGACTTTATACGAGCAGTACTTC.

This sequence joins TRBV6-5 and TRBJ2-1; perhaps TRBD2 as D (5 bases). The germline V gene has CDR1 MNHEY and CDR2 SVGAGI. V was shortened by 2 bases and J by 10 bases, with 9 bases between the two germline ends. The CDR3 loop spans 12 amino acids. CDR3 DNA: TGTGCCAGCAGTTACGGAGGTCGGGAGCAGTTCTTC. This translates into CASSYGGREQFF.

The gene calls are TRBV20-1 and TRBJ2-7; 9 bases match TRBD2. The ends lost 0 bases at V and 0 bases at J; junction bases unmatched: 3. This CDR3 has 15 residues. Germline-derived CDR1 and CDR2 are DFQATT and SNEGSKA (reference sequence). CDR3 residues: CSARDQLAGSYEQYF. Written as DNA, the CDR3 is TGCAGTGCTAGAGATCAACTAGCGGGCTCCTACGAGCAGTACTTC.

The table lists this clonotype with a few counts. The chain employs TRBV7-9 and TRBJ2-7, with D perhaps matching TRBD1 (5 bases). V was shortened by 7 bases and J by 2 bases, with 12 bases between the two germline ends. Germline V CDR1 and CDR2: SEHNR, FQNEAQ (reference sequence). This CDR3 is built from 13 residues. CDR3 amino acids: CASKGPTAYEQYF. The DNA for the CDR3 is TGTGCCAGCAAGGGGCCAACAGCCTACGAGCAGTACTTC.